This T cell receptor beta chain was documented in a study of cytomegalovirus exposure and HLA in healthy donors. General observations from the study: The study labeled 150 or so TCR beta chains cytomegalovirus-associated. Trimming of TCR beta V- and J-genes showed a link, identified in a later analysis, to a missense DCLRE1C variant. Testing in vitro showed three CMV-associated chains specific for CMV antigens.

The PCR ran on 60 Vbeta and 13 Jbeta primers. Authors' processing steps: An analysis performed later counted 70 million to 90 million unique TCR beta chains (around 11 million of them shared). Repertoires were generated with immunoSEQ multiplex PCR, while TCRdb's copy carries only in-frame clones and drops some. V, J and clone size were drawn from that table, and D and trimming were deduced from the DNA. Among more than 80,000 clones listed, approximately 80% were seen once. This clone showed up just once. The antigen is undetermined. Material for sequencing was PBMCs. The origin of this receptor is a man in his fifties or sixties in good health and CMV-seronegative.

The DNA for the CDR3 is TGTGCCAGCAGACCGGGACAGGGGCCTAACTATGGCTACACCTTC. Protein product: CASRPGQGPNYGYTF. V gene TRBV6-1 combines with J gene TRBJ1-2, with 10 bases identical to TRBD1. The V gene's germline CDR1 is MNHNS and CDR2 SASEGT. The CDR3 is 15 amino acids. Trimming took 6 bases from V and 0 from J; bases not matched to a gene: 4.